What follows is one TCR beta chain and its context. These data come from a study of blood T cell repertoires in COVID-19. At the level of the study: Sample material is recorded as cDNA or gDNA derived from T cells, B-cell-depleted T cells, or PBMCs.

Repertoires were generated with immunoSEQ multiplex PCR, while TCRdb's copy carries only in-frame clones and drops some. The sample lists 400,000 to 450,000 clones, around 87% occurring once. Sequencing input: PBMCs or T cells enriched from blood (not recorded which). The TCR comes from a man aged 25-45 years who had recovered from COVID-19.

In DNA form, the CDR3 reads TGTGCCAGTAGTCAGACAGGGGTGAAACTGTTTTTT. Translated, it gives CASSQTGVKLFF. This chain links TRBV19 with TRBJ1-4, with 8 bases identical to TRBD1. The J segment lost 11 bases and the V segment lost 5 bases, leaving 4 bases of the junction unmatched. The length of the CDR3 is 12 residues. From germline, CDR1 is LNHDA and CDR2 SQIVND (reference sequence).